This T cell receptor (beta chain) is drawn from a study of cytomegalovirus exposure and HLA in healthy donors. CDR1 KGHSH and CDR2 LQKENI come from the germline V gene. V lost 0 bases to trimming and J lost 7 bases; unmatched junction nucleotides: 7. The CDR3 runs to 16 residues. 13 Jbeta primers and 60 Vbeta primers were used for the PCR. Assay used: immunoSEQ multiplex PCR; TCRdb lists only in-frame clones, some missing. This table has about 100,000 clones, about 75% appearing once. Specimen: PBMCs. The receptor was derived from a male donor in good health and CMV-seropositive. V is TRBV18 and J is TRBJ1-4, with 8 bases lining up with TRBD1. CDR3 sequence: CASSPPDRGVSEKLFF. CDR3 nucleotide sequence: TGTGCCAGCTCACCACCTGACAGGGGAGTGAGTGAAAAACTGTTTTTT.